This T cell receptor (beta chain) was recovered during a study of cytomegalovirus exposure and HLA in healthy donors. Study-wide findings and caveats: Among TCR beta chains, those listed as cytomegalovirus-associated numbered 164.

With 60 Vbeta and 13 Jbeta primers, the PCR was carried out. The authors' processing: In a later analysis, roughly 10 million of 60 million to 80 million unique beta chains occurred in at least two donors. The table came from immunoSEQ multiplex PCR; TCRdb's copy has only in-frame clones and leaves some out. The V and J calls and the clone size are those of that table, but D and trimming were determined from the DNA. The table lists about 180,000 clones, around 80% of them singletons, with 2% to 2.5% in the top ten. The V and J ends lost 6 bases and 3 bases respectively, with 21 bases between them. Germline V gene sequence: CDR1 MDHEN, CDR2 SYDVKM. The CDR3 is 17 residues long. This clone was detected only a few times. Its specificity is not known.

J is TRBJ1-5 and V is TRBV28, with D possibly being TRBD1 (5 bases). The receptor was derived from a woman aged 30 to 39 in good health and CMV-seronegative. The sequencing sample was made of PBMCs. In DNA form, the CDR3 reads TGTGCCAGCAGCTCACCGGGCCGCGGGGGGTCCAATCAGCCCCAGCATTTT. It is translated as CASSSPGRGGSNQPQHF. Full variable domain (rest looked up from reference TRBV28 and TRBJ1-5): DVKVTQSSRYLVKRTGEKVFLECVQDMDHENMFWYRQDPGLGLRLIYFSYDVKMKEKGDIPEGYSVSREKKERFSLILESASTNQTSMYLCASSSPGRGGSNQPQHFGDGTRLSIL.